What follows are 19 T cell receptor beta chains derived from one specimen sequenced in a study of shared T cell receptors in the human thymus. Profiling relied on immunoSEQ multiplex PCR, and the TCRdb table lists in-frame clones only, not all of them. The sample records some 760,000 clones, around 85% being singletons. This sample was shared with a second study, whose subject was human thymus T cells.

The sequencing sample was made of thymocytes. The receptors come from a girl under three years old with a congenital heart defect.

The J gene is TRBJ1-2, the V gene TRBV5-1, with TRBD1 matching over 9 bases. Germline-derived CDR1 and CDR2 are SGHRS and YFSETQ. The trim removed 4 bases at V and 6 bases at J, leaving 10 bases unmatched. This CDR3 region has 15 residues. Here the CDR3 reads CASSQSAGQGNGYTF. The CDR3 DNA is TGCGCCAGCAGCCAATCCGCGGGACAGGGTAATGGCTACACCTTC.

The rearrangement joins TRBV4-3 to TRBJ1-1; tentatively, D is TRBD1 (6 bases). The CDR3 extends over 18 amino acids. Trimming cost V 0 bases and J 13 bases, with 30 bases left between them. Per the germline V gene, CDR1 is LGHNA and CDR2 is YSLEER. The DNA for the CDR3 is TGCGCCAGCAGCCAAGAAGCTACAGGGATAGGGACGGAGGTGAATGGTTTCTTT. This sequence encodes CASSQEATGIGTEVNGFF.

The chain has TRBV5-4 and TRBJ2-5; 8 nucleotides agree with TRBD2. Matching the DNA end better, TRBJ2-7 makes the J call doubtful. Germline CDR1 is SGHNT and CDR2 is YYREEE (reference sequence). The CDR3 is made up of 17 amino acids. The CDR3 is CASSPETGRGAPYEQYF. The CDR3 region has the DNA TGTGCCAGCAGCCCAGAGACCGGGCGGGGGGCCCCCTACGAGCAGTACTTC.

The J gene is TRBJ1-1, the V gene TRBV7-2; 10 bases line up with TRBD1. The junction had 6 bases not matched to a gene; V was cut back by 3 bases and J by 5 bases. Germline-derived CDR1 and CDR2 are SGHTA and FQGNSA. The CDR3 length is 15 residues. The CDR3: CASSLGQGQGTEAFF. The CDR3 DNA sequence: TGTGCCAGCAGCTTGGGACAGGGGCAGGGGACTGAAGCTTTCTTT.

The CDR3 coding sequence is TGTGCCAGCAGCTTCACTAGCGACGTTAGCAATGAGCAGTTCTTC. Encoded protein: CASSFTSDVSNEQFF. The gene calls are TRBV7-9 and TRBJ2-1, with 7 bases lining up with TRBD2. CDR3 length: 15 residues. CDR1 SEHNR and CDR2 FQNEAQ come from the germline V gene (reference sequence). The V and J ends lost 3 bases and 6 bases, in that order; junction bases with no gene match: 8. Variable domain in full (rest from reference TRBV7-9 and TRBJ2-1): DTGVSQNPRHKITKRGQNVTFRCDPISEHNRLYWYRQTLGQGPEFLTYFQNEAQLEKSRLLSDRFSAERPKGSFSTLEIQRTEQGDSAMYLCASSFTSDVSNEQFFGPGTRLTVL.

CDR3 amino acids: CASSEEEGTLDTQYF. The CDR3 nucleotides read TGTGCCAGCAGCGAGGAGGAGGGTACTTTGGATACGCAGTATTTT. The rearrangement uses TRBV14 and TRBJ2-3, with a weak D call TRBD2 (6 bases). Trimming cost V 5 bases and J 6 bases, with 18 bases left between them. Germline V CDR1 and CDR2: SGHDN, FVKESK. The CDR3 is 15 amino acids.

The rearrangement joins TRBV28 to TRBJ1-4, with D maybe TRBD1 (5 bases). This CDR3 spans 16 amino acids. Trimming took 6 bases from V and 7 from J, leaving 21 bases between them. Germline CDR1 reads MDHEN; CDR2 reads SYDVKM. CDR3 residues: CASSPTTGEPTEKLFF. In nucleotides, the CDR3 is TGTGCCAGCAGCCCCACAACAGGAGAACCCACTGAAAAACTGTTTTTT.

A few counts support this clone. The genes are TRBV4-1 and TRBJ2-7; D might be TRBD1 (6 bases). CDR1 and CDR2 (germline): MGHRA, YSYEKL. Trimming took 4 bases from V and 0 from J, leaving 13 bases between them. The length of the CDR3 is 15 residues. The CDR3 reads CASSRRVGASYEQYF. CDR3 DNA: TGCGCCAGCAGCCGCCGGGTGGGGGCCTCCTACGAGCAGTACTTC.

The CDR3 coding sequence is TGTGCCAGCAGCGCAGGGCCTCCCACAGGGAGCACAGATACGCAGTATTTT. As protein: CASSAGPPTGSTDTQYF. The V gene is TRBV5-4, the J gene TRBJ2-3; tentative D call: TRBD1 (6 bases). V dropped 4 bases and J dropped 0 bases, with 18 bases sitting between them. Germline values: CDR1 SGHNT, CDR2 YYREEE (reference sequence). The CDR3 sequence is 17 residues long.

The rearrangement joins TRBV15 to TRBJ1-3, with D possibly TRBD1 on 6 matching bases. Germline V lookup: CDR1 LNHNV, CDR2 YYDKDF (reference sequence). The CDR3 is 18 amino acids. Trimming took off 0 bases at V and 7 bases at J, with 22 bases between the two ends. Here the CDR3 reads CATSRDHQGTKLRNTIYF. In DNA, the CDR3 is TGTGCCACCAGCAGAGATCACCAGGGGACTAAGTTGAGGAACACCATATATTTT.

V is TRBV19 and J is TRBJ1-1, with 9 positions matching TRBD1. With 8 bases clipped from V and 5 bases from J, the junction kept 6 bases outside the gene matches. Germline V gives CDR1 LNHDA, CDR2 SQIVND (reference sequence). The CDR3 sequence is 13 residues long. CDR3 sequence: CASSDRGRTEAFF. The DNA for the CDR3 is TGTGCCAGTTCGGACAGGGGACGGACTGAAGCTTTCTTT.

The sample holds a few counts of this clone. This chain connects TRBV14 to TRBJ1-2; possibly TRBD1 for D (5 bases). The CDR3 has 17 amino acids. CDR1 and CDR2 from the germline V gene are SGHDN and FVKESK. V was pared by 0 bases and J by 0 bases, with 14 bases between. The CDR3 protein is CASSQDGHGGANYGYTF. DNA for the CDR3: TGTGCCAGCAGCCAAGACGGCCATGGGGGGGCTAACTATGGCTACACCTTC.

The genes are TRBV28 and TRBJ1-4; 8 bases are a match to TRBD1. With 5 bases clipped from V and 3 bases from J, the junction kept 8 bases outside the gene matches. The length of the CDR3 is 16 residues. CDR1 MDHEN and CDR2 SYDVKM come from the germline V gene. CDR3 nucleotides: TGTGCCAGCAGTAAGACAGGGGATAATGCTAATGAAAAACTGTTTTTT. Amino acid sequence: CASSKTGDNANEKLFF.

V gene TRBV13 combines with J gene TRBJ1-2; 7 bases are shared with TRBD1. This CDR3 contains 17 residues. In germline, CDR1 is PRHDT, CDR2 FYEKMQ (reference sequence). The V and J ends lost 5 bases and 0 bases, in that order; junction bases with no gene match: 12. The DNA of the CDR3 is TGTGCCAGCAGCCCCGTTGGATGGGGACAGACTAACTATGGCTACACCTTC. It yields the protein CASSPVGWGQTNYGYTF.

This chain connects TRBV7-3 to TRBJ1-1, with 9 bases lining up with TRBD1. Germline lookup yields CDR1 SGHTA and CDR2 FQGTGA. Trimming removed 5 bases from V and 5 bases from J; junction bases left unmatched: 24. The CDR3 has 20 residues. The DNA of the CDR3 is TGTGCCAGCAGCCAAAAACCATGGACAGGGGCTAGGCCCTCGGGTACTGAAGCTTTCTTT. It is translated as CASSQKPWTGARPSGTEAFF.

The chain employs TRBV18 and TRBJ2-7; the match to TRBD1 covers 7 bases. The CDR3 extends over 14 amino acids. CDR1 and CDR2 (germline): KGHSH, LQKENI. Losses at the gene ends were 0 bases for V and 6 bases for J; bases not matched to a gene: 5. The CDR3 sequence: CASSPPRGRFEQYF. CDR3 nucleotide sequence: TGTGCCAGCTCACCACCGAGGGGGCGTTTCGAGCAGTACTTC.

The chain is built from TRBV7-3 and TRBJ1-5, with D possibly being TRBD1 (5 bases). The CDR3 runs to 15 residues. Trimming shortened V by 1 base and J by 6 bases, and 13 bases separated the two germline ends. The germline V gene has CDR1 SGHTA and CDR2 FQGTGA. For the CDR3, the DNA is TGTGCCAGCAGCTTAATCGGCAGGGTCTGTCAGCCCCAGCATTTT. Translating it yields CASSLIGRVCQPQHF.

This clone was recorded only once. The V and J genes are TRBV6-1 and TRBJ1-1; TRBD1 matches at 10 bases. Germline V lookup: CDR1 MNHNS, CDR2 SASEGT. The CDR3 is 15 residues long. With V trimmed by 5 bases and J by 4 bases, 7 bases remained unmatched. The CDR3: CASSKRTGGITEAFF. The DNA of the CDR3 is TGTGCCAGCAGTAAAAGGACAGGGGGGATCACTGAAGCTTTCTTT.

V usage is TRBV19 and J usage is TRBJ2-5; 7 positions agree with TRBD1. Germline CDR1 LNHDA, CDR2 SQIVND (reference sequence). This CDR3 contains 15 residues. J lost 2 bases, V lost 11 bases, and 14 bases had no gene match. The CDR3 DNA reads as TGTGCCGTGTCCGAGACGGGCAGGGGGCAAGAGACCCAGTACTTC. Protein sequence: CAVSETGRGQETQYF.